Shown below are 27 T cell receptor beta chains from a single sample sequenced in a study of blood T cells in healthy people across ages. Primers used in a second PCR of about 6 to 12 cycles were a sample-barcoded 5' primer and a J-beta primer mix. MiXCR, run by TCRdb on the 5' RACE reads, gives a single entry per CDR3 protein. The profile shows 1.5 million to 2 million distinct CDR3 sequences, about 50% of them singletons. Sequenced sample: blood. The receptors shown here come from a woman in her 40s in good health.

V is TRBV24-1 and J is TRBJ2-1, with D perhaps given as TRBD1 or TRBD2 (6 bases each). V dropped 6 bases and J dropped 6 bases, with 8 bases sitting between them. The CDR3 is 12 residues long. Per the germline V gene, CDR1 is KGHDR and CDR2 is SFDVKD. CDR3 loop: CATSTGANEQFF. CDR3 nucleotides: TGTGCCACCAGTACGGGGGCCAATGAGCAGTTCTTC.

The chain recombines TRBV28 with TRBJ1-5, with D maybe TRBD1 (5 bases). Trimming removed 1 base at V and 2 bases at J, with 12 bases between. Per the germline V gene, CDR1 is MDHEN and CDR2 is SYDVKM. This CDR3 contains 16 residues. The CDR3 loop reads CASSLSRTIGNQPQHF. The CDR3 nucleotides read TGTGCCAGCAGTTTATCCCGGACAATCGGCAATCAGCCCCAGCATTTT. Combining the CDR3 with reference TRBV28 and TRBJ1-5 gives the whole variable domain DVKVTQSSRYLVKRTGEKVFLECVQDMDHENMFWYRQDPGLGLRLIYFSYDVKMKEKGDIPEGYSVSREKKERFSLILESASTNQTSMYLCASSLSRTIGNQPQHFGDGTRLSIL.

V is TRBV12-3 or TRBV12-4 and J is TRBJ2-3, with no clear D. This CDR3 is built from 15 residues. V was cut by 3 bases and J by 4 bases, with 14 bases left in between. The CDR3 nucleotides read TGTGCCAGCAGTTTTCGGTCTCAGACCCCAGATACGCAGTATTTT. It encodes CASSFRSQTPDTQYF.

The chain uses TRBV29-1 and TRBJ2-5, with no clear D. V was pared by 2 bases and J by 4 bases, with 14 bases between. CDR3 length: 14 amino acids. CDR1 SQVTM and CDR2 ANQGSEA come from the germline V gene. This CDR3 reads CSVETFTPPETQYF. In nucleotides, the CDR3 is TGCAGCGTTGAAACTTTTACACCTCCAGAGACCCAGTACTTC.

This sequence joins TRBV20-1 and TRBJ1-1; TRBD1 is a possible D gene (6 bases). The germline V and J ends were trimmed by 4 bases and 5 bases, with 8 bases remaining between them. Germline V lookup: CDR1 DFQATT, CDR2 SNEGSKA (reference sequence). This CDR3 has 11 residues. CDR3 region: CSATGDTEAFF. The CDR3 DNA is TGCAGTGCTACAGGGGATACTGAAGCTTTCTTT.

The chain uses TRBV6-2 or TRBV6-3 and TRBJ1-5; 8 bases map to TRBD1. With V trimmed by 7 bases and J by 7 bases, 6 bases remained unmatched. CDR3 length equals 13 residues. Looked up from germline, CDR1 is MNHEY and CDR2 is SVGEGT. The CDR3 is CASTDREGQPQHF. The CDR3 bases are TGTGCCAGCACGGACAGGGAGGGACAGCCCCAGCATTTT.

The sample holds a few counts of this clonotype. The V gene is TRBV4-1, the J gene TRBJ2-7; 9 positions match TRBD1. The ends lost 0 bases at V and 4 bases at J; junction bases unmatched: 7. The CDR3 length is 16 residues. CDR1 and CDR2 (germline): MGHRA, YSYEKL. The CDR3 DNA reads TGCGCCAGCAGCCAAGATAAGGGACAGGGTTATTACGAGCAGTACTTC. Translation: CASSQDKGQGYYEQYF.

The chain combines TRBV3-1 with TRBJ2-4, with D unresolved. Trimming removed 2 bases from V and 13 bases from J, with 15 bases in between. CDR1 and CDR2 from the germline V gene are LGHDT and YNNKEL (reference sequence). The CDR3 is 13 residues long. The CDR3 DNA is TGTGCCAGCAGCCAAACTTCAACTCGGCAGCAGTACTTC. Translation gives CASSQTSTRQQYF. The complete variable domain, with remaining parts taken from reference TRBV3-1 and TRBJ2-4, reads DTAVSQTPKYLVTQMGNDKSIKCEQNLGHDTMYWYKQDSKKFLKIMFSYNNKELIINETVPNRFSPKSPDKAHLNLHINSLELGDSAVYFCASSQTSTRQQYFGAGTRLSVL.

This sequence joins TRBV20-1 and TRBJ2-7, with TRBD1 matching over 7 bases. This CDR3 has 14 residues. The germline gives CDR1 DFQATT, CDR2 SNEGSKA (reference sequence). V shed 5 bases, J shed 2 bases, and the junction held 9 bases outside the gene matches. The CDR3 DNA is TGCAGTGCTCGAGGGGGCCTGGGGACCTACGAGCAGTACTTC. Its translation: CSARGGLGTYEQYF.

The sample holds a few counts of this clonotype. This chain joins TRBV10-3 and TRBJ1-2; D possibly corresponds to TRBD1 (5 bases). Germline values: CDR1 ENHRY, CDR2 SYGVKD. V dropped 9 bases and J dropped 0 bases, with 11 bases sitting between them. The CDR3 length is 13 residues. The CDR3 spells CAIRGRTNYGYTF. DNA of the CDR3: TGTGCCATTAGGGGACGGACTAACTATGGCTACACCTTC.

V usage is TRBV4-2 and J usage is TRBJ2-7, with D perhaps matching TRBD2 (5 bases). The CDR3 is 17 residues long. The V gene lost 1 base and the J gene lost 0 bases, with 16 bases spanning the gap. Germline V gene sequence: CDR1 LGHNA, CDR2 YNFKEQ. The DNA for the CDR3 is TGTGCCAGCAGCCAAGTAGTCGGACGAGGGAGCTCCTACGAGCAGTACTTC. It translates to CASSQVVGRGSSYEQYF.

The V call is TRBV7-6, the J call TRBJ2-1; D is undetermined. Trimming left V 2 bases short and J 3 bases short, with 5 bases between. The CDR3 has 13 residues. Germline V gene data show CDR1 as SGHVS and CDR2 as FNYEAQ. The CDR3 loop is CASSLNDYNEQFF. The CDR3 DNA reads as TGTGCCAGCAGCTTAAACGACTACAATGAGCAGTTCTTC.

This clonotype occurred a few times. The chain joins TRBV6-2 or TRBV6-3 to TRBJ1-1; tentative D call: TRBD1 (5 bases). The length of the CDR3 is 13 residues. V lost 2 bases, J lost 8 bases, and 12 bases lay in between. Germline V gene data show CDR1 as MNHEY and CDR2 as SVGEGT. CDR3 nucleotides: TGTGCCAGCAGTTACCCCGGACACGCCGAAGCTTTCTTT. Its protein is CASSYPGHAEAFF.

The chain has TRBV9 and TRBJ2-1, with 7 bases identical to TRBD2. Germline CDR1 and CDR2: SGDLS and YYNGEE. This CDR3 has 16 residues. V lost 2 bases and J lost 1; bases outside the gene matches: 6. This chain's CDR3 is CASSVGASGSYNEQFF. The DNA of the CDR3 is TGTGCCAGCAGCGTTGGGGCTAGCGGTTCCTACAATGAGCAGTTCTTC.

The chain has TRBV7-9 and TRBJ1-6; D is unclear. CDR1 and CDR2 (germline): SEHNR, FQNEAQ (reference sequence). The V end lost 5 bases, the J end lost 10 bases, and 15 bases lay between the germline ends. The length of the CDR3 is 14 residues. CDR3 residues: CASSVVVEGSPLHF. The CDR3 DNA is TGTGCCAGCAGCGTAGTGGTTGAAGGATCACCCCTCCACTTT.

The chain recombines TRBV7-9 with TRBJ1-6, with TRBD1 identical over 11 bases. With V trimmed by 3 bases and J by 7 bases, 8 bases remained unmatched. From germline, CDR1 is SEHNR and CDR2 FQNEAQ (reference sequence). There are 17 residues in the CDR3. The CDR3 DNA sequence: TGTGCCAGCAGCTTGGGTTCAGGGGACAGGGGGAATTCACCCCTCCACTTT. Translating it yields CASSLGSGDRGNSPLHF.

The rearrangement links TRBV12-3 or TRBV12-4 to TRBJ2-2; 7 bases align to TRBD2. J lost 6 bases, V lost 6 bases, and 4 bases had no gene match. CDR3 length: 13 residues. Here the CDR3 reads CASSRLAAGELFF. CDR3 in DNA: TGTGCCAGCAGCAGACTAGCCGCCGGGGAGCTGTTTTTT.

This clonotype turned up a few times. The rearrangement uses TRBV15 and TRBJ1-5; D uncertain. Trimming removed 3 bases at V and 6 bases at J, with 9 bases between. From germline, CDR1 is LNHNV and CDR2 YYDKDF (reference sequence). This CDR3 region has 13 residues. Here the CDR3 DNA reads TGTGCCACCAGCAGGCCCCATGGTCAGCCCCAGCATTTT. Protein product: CATSRPHGQPQHF.

This chain connects TRBV12-3 or TRBV12-4 to TRBJ1-1, with 7 bases aligning to TRBD1. With V trimmed by 7 bases and J by 5 bases, 13 bases remained unmatched. The CDR3 has 15 residues. DNA of the CDR3: TGTGCCAGCATGCCAAAGGGGGCTGTAGGGACTGAAGCTTTCTTT. Its translation is CASMPKGAVGTEAFF.

The V and J genes are TRBV7-2 and TRBJ1-2; TRBD1 matches at 8 bases. CDR3 length: 15 residues. CDR1 and CDR2 from the germline V gene are SGHTA and FQGNSA. J was trimmed by 8 bases and V by 4 bases; bases with no gene match: 12. The CDR3 protein is CASSSTPRDRRGYTF. The CDR3 DNA reads TGTGCCAGCAGCTCGACCCCCCGGGACAGGAGGGGCTACACCTTC.

The J gene is TRBJ1-2, the V gene TRBV7-9; D is ambiguous. The CDR3 totals 14 residues. Germline CDR1 reads SEHNR; CDR2 reads FQNEAQ (reference sequence). The V and J ends lost 2 bases and 5 bases respectively, with 12 bases between them. CDR3 residues: CASSLYETSYGYTF. CDR3 bases: TGTGCCAGCAGCTTATACGAGACATCGTATGGCTACACCTTC.

CDR3 bases: TGCAGCGTACAGCCCGGGACAGGGACCGACGAGCAGTACTTC. It translates to CSVQPGTGTDEQYF. The chain combines TRBV29-1 with TRBJ2-5; 9 nucleotides align to TRBD1. The J call may be mistaken, given a closer DNA end match to TRBJ2-7. This CDR3 has 14 amino acids. The V gene's germline CDR1 is SQVTM and CDR2 ANQGSEA.

Only a few counts were recorded for this clonotype. The chain is built from TRBV7-2 and TRBJ2-7; D is ambiguous. V gave up 2 bases and J gave up 4 bases, with 12 bases separating them. In germline, CDR1 is SGHTA, CDR2 FQGNSA. This CDR3 contains 14 residues. In nucleotides, the CDR3 is TGTGCCAGCAGCTTATCCCAGGCAGTGTACGAGCAGTACTTC. Residues: CASSLSQAVYEQYF.

The chain carries TRBV7-2 and TRBJ1-1; no clear D. The V and J ends lost 5 bases and 1 base respectively, with 11 bases between them. Germline CDR1 reads SGHTA; CDR2 reads FQGNSA. The CDR3 has 14 residues. In DNA, the CDR3 is TGTGCCAGCAGCCTAGGCCTTTGGAACACTGAAGCTTTCTTT. Protein sequence: CASSLGLWNTEAFF. Full variable domain (rest looked up from reference TRBV7-2 and TRBJ1-1): GAGVSQSPSNKVTEKGKDVELRCDPISGHTALYWYRQSLGQGLEFLIYFQGNSAPDKSGLPSDRFSAERTGGSVSTLTIQRTQQEDSAVYLCASSLGLWNTEAFFGQGTRLTVV.

Concerning this clonotype itself: A junction end diverges from the germline sequence, so it may reflect a read error. The chain joins TRBV4-2 to TRBJ2-5; 7 positions agree with TRBD2. This CDR3 has 13 amino acids. From germline, CDR1 is LGHNA and CDR2 YNFKEQ. The CDR3 region is CAGSRGDQETQYF. DNA of the CDR3: TGTGCCGGCAGCCGGGGGGATCAAGAGACCCAGTACTTC.

At least ten counts were recorded for this clonotype. The chain is built from TRBV5-1 and TRBJ2-1; TRBD2 matches 11 bases. This CDR3 is 15 amino acids long. J lost 7 bases, V lost 2 bases, and 5 bases had no gene match. CDR1 is SGHRS, CDR2 YFSETQ, per germline. CDR3 loop: CASSFSGGAGNEQFF. CDR3 sequence (DNA): TGCGCCAGCAGCTTTAGCGGGGGGGCTGGAAATGAGCAGTTCTTC.

The chain is built from TRBV5-1 and TRBJ1-6, with D possibly matching TRBD1 (5 bases). The CDR3 consists of 16 residues. Germline CDR1 and CDR2: SGHRS and YFSETQ. V shed 2 bases and J shed 9 bases, with 18 bases lying between them. The CDR3 DNA is TGCGCCAGCAGCTTTACGGAGGCACGGGACTCTTCACCCCTCCACTTT. It yields the protein CASSFTEARDSSPLHF.